A single sample gave rise to the 8 T cell receptor beta chains below, sequenced in a study of regulatory T cells in long-lasting Graves disease (dated by TCRdb to the early 2020s). Library method: multiplex PCR. The sequencing machine was an Illumina HiSeq 4000. To build TCR beta libraries, CDR3 regions were amplified by Arm-PCR using iRepertoire HTBI primers. TCRdb ran its own pipeline on the public reads, namely fastp trimming at Q25 and MiXCR clone calling, and kept in-frame beta chains. Each entry merges the rows of one CDR3 protein and shows their most common DNA and genes. This sample has some 370,000 distinct CDR3 sequences in its table, and 12% of those were observed once. Under 20% of the sample belongs to the ten largest clones. The sample's time point label, decoded: newly diagnosed GD, antithyroid drugs for less than 3 months. For both TCR sequencing and RNA sequencing, RNA was extracted from PBMCs using TRIzol.

This sample was shared with a second study, whose subject was T cells in Graves' hyperthyroidism and ophthalmopathy.

The input for sequencing was peripheral blood mononuclear cells (PBMCs), taken at new diagnosis, from a patient treated with antithyroid drugs. The receptors here all came from a woman under 30 with Graves disease. Donor details come from another sample of the same person, matched by shared clones.

This clonotype occurred many times. The chain recombines TRBV6-1 with TRBJ2-2; 7 bases agree with TRBD1. J lost 5 bases, V lost 6 bases, and 12 bases had no gene match. Looked up from germline, CDR1 is MNHNS and CDR2 is SASEGT. The CDR3 loop spans 16 amino acids. In DNA, the CDR3 is TGTGCCAGCAGCGAACAGGGGCGAGGGGGTACCGGGGAGCTGTTTTTT. It specifies CASSEQGRGGTGELFF.

The chain couples TRBV2 to TRBJ2-1; D remains ambiguous. Trimming removed 7 bases at V and 13 bases at J, with 5 bases between. The CDR3 spans 8 residues. Germline lookup yields CDR1 SNHLY and CDR2 FYNNEI. In DNA form, the CDR3 reads TGTGCCAGCACCAAACAGTTCTTC. Its translation is CASTKQFF.

This clonotype was seen repeatedly, ten times or more. This rearrangement joins TRBV11-2 to TRBJ2-7; D possibly corresponds to TRBD1 (7 bases). Germline V CDR1 and CDR2: SGHAT, FQNNGV. Trimming shortened V by 1 base and J by 4 bases, and 14 bases separated the two germline ends. This CDR3 comprises 15 residues. The CDR3: CASSLVGGAGYEQYV. CDR3 nucleotides: TGTGCCAGCAGCTTAGTAGGGGGCGCGGGGTACGAGCAGTACGTC.

This clonotype has ten or more counts. The chain links TRBV3-1 to TRBJ2-7, with D perhaps TRBD2 (6 bases). Germline values: CDR1 LGHDT, CDR2 YNNKEL (reference sequence). This CDR3 is 13 amino acids long. Trimming stripped 3 bases from V and 1 base from J, with 7 bases between. This CDR3 is CASSQEGSYEQYF. In DNA, the CDR3 is TGTGCCAGCAGCCAGGAGGGATCCTACGAGCAGTACTTC.

This clonotype was seen many times. The chain is built from TRBV4-1 and TRBJ2-2; perhaps TRBD2 as D (5 bases). This CDR3 is built from 16 residues. Per the germline V gene, CDR1 is MGHRA and CDR2 is YSYEKL. Trimming removed 3 bases at V and 0 bases at J, with 11 bases between. The CDR3 spells CASSQLPGANTGELFF. The CDR3 DNA follows: TGCGCCAGCAGCCAGTTACCCGGGGCGAACACCGGGGAGCTGTTTTTT.

This clonotype appeared many times. This chain joins TRBV7-8 and TRBJ2-1; D perhaps matches TRBD2 (6 bases). The germline V and J ends were trimmed by 4 bases and 2 bases, with 21 bases remaining between them. The length of the CDR3 is 18 residues. The germline V gene has CDR1 SGHVS and CDR2 FQNEAQ. CDR3 sequence reads: CASSSSLSGIDTYNEQFF. The CDR3 region has the DNA TGTGCCAGCAGCTCGAGTCTTAGCGGTATTGATACCTACAATGAGCAGTTCTTC.

The table lists this clonotype with many counts. The chain is built from TRBV7-2 and TRBJ2-5; D call uncertain. With 1 base removed from V and 5 bases from J, the gap between germline ends came to 11 bases. The V gene's germline CDR1 is SGHTA and CDR2 FQGNSA. The CDR3 has 14 amino acids. The CDR3 nucleotides read TGTGCCAGCAGCTTAGAACGGCAGCCGGAGACCCAGTACTTC. Translation gives CASSLERQPETQYF.

The chain employs TRBV4-1 and TRBJ2-3; D unresolved. The CDR3 totals 15 residues. Looked up from germline, CDR1 is MGHRA and CDR2 is YSYEKL. Trimming left V 0 bases short and J 5 bases short, with 12 bases between. This chain's CDR3 is CASSQDPTWKDTQYF. Written as DNA, the CDR3 is TGCGCCAGCAGCCAAGATCCCACGTGGAAAGATACGCAGTATTTT.